Given below is one TCR beta chain in context. This entry is derived from a study of T cells after yellow fever vaccination. TCRdb re-called the 5' RACE reads through MiXCR, storing one row per CDR3 protein. The data show a few hundred thousand distinct CDR3 sequences, around 13% seen once. From germline, CDR1 is SGHKS and CDR2 YYEKEE (reference sequence). There are 18 residues in the CDR3. V shed 4 bases and J 1 base; nucleotides not matched to a gene: 11. This specimen was CD4+ T cells sorted from PBMCs, taken 45 days after the yellow fever booster vaccination. This sequence joins TRBV5-5 and TRBJ2-2, with 9 bases matching TRBD2. The TCR sequence derives from a man younger than 45 who received the YFV17D yellow fever vaccine. This CDR3 reads CASSALTSSGRNTGELFF. The CDR3 coding sequence is TGTGCCAGCAGCGCCTTGACCAGTAGCGGGAGGAACACCGGGGAGCTGTTTTTT.